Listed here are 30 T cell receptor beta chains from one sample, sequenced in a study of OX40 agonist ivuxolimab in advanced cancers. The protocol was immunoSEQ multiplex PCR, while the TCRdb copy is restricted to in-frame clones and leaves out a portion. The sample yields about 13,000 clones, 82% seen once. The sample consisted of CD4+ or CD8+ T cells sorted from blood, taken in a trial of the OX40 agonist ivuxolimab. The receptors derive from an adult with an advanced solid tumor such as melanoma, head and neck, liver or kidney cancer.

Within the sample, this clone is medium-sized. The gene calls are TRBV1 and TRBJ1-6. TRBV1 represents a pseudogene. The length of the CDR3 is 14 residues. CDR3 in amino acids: CTSSQGSRGAPLHF. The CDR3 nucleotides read TGCACCAGCAGCCAGGGGTCGCGCGGGGCACCCCTCCACTTT.

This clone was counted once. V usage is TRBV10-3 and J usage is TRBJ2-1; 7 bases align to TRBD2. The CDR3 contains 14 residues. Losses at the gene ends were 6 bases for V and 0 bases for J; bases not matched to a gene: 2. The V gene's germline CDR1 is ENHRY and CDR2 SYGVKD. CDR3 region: CAIRAGDSYNEQFF. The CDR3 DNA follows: TGTGCCATCAGGGCGGGAGACTCCTACAATGAGCAGTTCTTC.

The CDR3 DNA sequence: TGTGCCAGTAGTAGGACAGAGAACACTGAAGCTTTCTTT. This encodes CASSRTENTEAFF. The chain couples TRBV19 to TRBJ1-1; D possibly corresponds to TRBD1 (6 bases). CDR3 size: 13 residues. CDR1 and CDR2 (germline): LNHDA, SQIVND (reference sequence). V lost 4 bases and J 1 base, leaving 7 bases between the germline ends.

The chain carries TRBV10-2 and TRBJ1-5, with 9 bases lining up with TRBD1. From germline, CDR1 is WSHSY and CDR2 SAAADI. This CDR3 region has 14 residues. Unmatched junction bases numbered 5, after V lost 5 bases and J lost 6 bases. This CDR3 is CASSQGTGLQPQHF. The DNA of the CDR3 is TGCGCCAGCAGTCAGGGGACAGGGCTTCAGCCCCAGCATTTT.

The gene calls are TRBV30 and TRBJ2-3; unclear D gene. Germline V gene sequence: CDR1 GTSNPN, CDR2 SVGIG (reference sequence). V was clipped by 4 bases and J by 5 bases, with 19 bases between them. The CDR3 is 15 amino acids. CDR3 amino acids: CAWTQPGKGIDTQYF. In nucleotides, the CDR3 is TGTGCCTGGACACAACCAGGCAAGGGAATAGATACGCAGTATTTT.

The CDR3 loop is CASGQGGAYEQYF. The CDR3 nucleotides read TGTGCCAGTGGACAGGGGGGGGCCTACGAGCAGTACTTC. V and J are TRBV13 and TRBJ2-7, with 10 bases that match TRBD1. Germline loops: CDR1 PRHDT, CDR2 FYEKMQ (reference sequence). V gave up 9 bases and J gave up 2 bases; unmatched junction bases: 4. The CDR3 is 13 residues long.

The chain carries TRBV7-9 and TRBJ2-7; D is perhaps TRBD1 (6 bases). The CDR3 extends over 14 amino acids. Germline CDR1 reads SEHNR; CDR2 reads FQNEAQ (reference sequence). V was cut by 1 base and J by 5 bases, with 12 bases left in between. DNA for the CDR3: TGTGCCAGCAGCTTAGTGGGGGCCAACCACGAGCAGTACTTC. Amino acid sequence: CASSLVGANHEQYF.

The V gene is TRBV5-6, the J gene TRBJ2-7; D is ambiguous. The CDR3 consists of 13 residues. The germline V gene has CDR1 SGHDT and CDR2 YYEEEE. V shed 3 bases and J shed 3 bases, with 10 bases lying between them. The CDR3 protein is CASSYTGFYEQYF. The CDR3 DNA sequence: TGTGCCAGCAGCTACACTGGATTCTACGAGCAGTACTTC.

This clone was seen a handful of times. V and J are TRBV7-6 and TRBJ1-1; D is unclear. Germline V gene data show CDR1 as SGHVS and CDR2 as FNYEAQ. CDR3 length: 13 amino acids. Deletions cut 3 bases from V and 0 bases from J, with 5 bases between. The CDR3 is CASSFSMNTEAFF. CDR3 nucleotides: TGTGCCAGCAGCTTCTCGATGAACACTGAAGCTTTCTTT.

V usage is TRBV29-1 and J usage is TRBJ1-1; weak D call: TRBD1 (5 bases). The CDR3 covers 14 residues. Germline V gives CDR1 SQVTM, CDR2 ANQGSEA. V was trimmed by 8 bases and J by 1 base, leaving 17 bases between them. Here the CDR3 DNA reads TGCAGCTTCCGGGGGAGGGAAGGGAACACTGAAGCTTTCTTT. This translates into CSFRGREGNTEAFF.

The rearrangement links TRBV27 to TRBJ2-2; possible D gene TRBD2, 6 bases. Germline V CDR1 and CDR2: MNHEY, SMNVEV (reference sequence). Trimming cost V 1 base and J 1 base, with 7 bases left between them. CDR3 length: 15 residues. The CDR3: CASSLWRGNTGELFF. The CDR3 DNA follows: TGTGCCAGCAGTTTATGGAGGGGGAACACCGGGGAGCTGTTTTTT.

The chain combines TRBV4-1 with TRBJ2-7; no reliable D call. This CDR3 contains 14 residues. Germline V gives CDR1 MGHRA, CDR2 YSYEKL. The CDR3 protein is CASTITDGAYEQYF. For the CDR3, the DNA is TGCGCTTCCACGATCACGGACGGTGCCTACGAGCAGTACTTC.

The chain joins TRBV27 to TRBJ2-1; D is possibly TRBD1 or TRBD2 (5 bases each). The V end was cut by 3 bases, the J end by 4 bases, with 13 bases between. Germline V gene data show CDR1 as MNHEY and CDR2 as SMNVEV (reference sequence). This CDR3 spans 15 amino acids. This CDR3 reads CASSLYRDGYNEQFF. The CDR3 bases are TGTGCCAGCAGTTTGTACCGGGACGGATACAATGAGCAGTTCTTC.

CDR3 sequence (DNA): TGCGGTGTGACGGCTAGCTCCTACGAGCAGTACTTC. Encoded protein: CGVTASSYEQYF. V is TRBV29-1 and J is TRBJ2-7; D unresolved. The length of the CDR3 is 12 residues. Germline CDR1 reads SQVTM; CDR2 reads ANQGSEA.

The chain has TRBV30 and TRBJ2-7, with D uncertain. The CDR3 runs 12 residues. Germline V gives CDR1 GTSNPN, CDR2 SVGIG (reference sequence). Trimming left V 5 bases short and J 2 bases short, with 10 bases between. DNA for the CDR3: TGTGCCTGGGCAGCCGACCCCTACGAGCAGTACTTC. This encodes CAWAADPYEQYF.

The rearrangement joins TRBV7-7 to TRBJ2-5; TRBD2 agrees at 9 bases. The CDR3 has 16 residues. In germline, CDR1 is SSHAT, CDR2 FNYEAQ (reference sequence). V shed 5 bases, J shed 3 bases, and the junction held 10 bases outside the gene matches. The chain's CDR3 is CASSRDPGLAKETQYF. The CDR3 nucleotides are TGTGCCAGCAGCCGCGATCCGGGACTAGCTAAAGAGACCCAGTACTTC.

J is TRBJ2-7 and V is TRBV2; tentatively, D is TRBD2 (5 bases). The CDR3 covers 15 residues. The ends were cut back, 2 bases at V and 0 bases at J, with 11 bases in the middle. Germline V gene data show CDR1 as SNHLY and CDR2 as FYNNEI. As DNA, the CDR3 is TGTGCCAGCAGTGAATTCCCGGGGAGCTCCTACGAGCAGTACTTC. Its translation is CASSEFPGSSYEQYF.

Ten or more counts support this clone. The CDR3 region has the DNA TGTGCCAGCAGTGTCGCGGGGGGGCAGGAGGAGACCCAGTACTTC. It is translated as CASSVAGGQEETQYF. The J gene is TRBJ2-5, the V gene TRBV2; 9 nucleotides match TRBD2. Germline V gives CDR1 SNHLY, CDR2 FYNNEI. Unmatched junction bases numbered 8, after V lost 4 bases and J lost 5 bases. The CDR3 is made up of 15 amino acids.

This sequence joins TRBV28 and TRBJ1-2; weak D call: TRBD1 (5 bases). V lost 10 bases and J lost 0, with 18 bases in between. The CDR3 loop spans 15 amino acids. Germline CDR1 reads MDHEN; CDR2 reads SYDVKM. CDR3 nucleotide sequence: TGTGCCATCTTAACCGGGACCGGAGCTAACTATGGCTACACCTTC. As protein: CAILTGTGANYGYTF.

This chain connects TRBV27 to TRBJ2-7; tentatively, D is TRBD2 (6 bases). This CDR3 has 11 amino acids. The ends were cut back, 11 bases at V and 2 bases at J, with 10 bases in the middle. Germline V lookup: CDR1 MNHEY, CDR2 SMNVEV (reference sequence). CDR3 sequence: CAGGNPYEQYF. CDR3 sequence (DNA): TGTGCCGGGGGGAACCCCTACGAGCAGTACTTC.

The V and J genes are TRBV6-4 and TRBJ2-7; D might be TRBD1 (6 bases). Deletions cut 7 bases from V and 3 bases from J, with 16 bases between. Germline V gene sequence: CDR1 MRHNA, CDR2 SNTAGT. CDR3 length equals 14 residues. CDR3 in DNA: TGTGCCAGCACCAACCGGGACACTAACTACGAGCAGTACTTC. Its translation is CASTNRDTNYEQYF.

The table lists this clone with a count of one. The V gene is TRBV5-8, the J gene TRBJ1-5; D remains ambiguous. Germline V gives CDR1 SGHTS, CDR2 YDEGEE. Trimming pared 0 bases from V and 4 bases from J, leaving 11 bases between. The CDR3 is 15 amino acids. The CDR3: CASSLEGPGNQPQHF. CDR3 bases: TGTGCCAGCAGCTTGGAAGGGCCTGGGAATCAGCCCCAGCATTTT.

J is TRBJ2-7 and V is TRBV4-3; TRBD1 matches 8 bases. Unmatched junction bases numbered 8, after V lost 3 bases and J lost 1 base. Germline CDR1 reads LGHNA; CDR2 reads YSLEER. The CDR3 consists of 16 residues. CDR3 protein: CASSQVQGVLSYEQYF. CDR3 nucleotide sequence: TGCGCCAGCAGCCAGGTACAGGGGGTGTTATCCTACGAGCAGTACTTC.

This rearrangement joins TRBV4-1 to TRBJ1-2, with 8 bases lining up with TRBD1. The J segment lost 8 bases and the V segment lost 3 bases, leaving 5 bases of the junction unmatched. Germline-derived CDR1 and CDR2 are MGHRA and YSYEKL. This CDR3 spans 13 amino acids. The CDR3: CASSHGTGWGYTF. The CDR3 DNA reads TGCGCCAGCAGCCACGGGACAGGTTGGGGCTACACCTTC.

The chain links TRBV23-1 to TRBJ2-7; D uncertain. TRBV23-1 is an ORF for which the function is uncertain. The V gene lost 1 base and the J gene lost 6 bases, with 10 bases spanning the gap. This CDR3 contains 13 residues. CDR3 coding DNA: TGCGCCAGCAGTCAATTAAGGGAAGGCGAGCAGTACTTC. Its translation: CASSQLREGEQYF.

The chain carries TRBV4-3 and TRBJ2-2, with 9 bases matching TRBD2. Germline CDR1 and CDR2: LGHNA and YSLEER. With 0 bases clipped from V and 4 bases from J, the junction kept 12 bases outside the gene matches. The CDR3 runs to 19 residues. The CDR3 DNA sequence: TGCGCCAGCAGCCAAGATATGCGGGGGGGCCAGACGAGCACCGGGGAGCTGTTTTTT. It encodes CASSQDMRGGQTSTGELFF.

CDR3 protein: CSAREFDEQYF. In DNA, the CDR3 is TGCAGCGCCCGTGAGTTCGACGAGCAGTACTTC. This chain links TRBV29-1 with TRBJ2-7; D gene uncertain. Germline assignment: CDR1 SQVTM and CDR2 ANQGSEA. V gave up 7 bases and J gave up 5 bases, with 12 bases separating them. The CDR3 is 11 amino acids.

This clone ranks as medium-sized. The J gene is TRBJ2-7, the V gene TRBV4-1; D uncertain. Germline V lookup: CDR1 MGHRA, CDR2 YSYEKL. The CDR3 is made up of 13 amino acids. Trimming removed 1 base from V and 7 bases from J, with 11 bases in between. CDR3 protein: CASSQGFSEEQYF. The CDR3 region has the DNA TGCGCCAGCAGCCAAGGTTTCTCGGAGGAGCAGTACTTC.

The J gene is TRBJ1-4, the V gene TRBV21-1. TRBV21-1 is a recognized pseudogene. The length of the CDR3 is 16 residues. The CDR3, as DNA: TGTGCCAGCAGCCCCGAGACTCAGAAGCCAAAGGAAAAACTGTTTTTT. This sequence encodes CASSPETQKPKEKLFF.

The CDR3: CASTGGDWSYNEQFF. The CDR3 nucleotides read TGTGCCAGCACCGGGGGGGATTGGTCCTACAATGAGCAGTTCTTC. The V and J genes are TRBV28 and TRBJ2-1; 8 nucleotides line up with TRBD2. V lost 7 bases to trimming and J lost 1 base; unmatched junction nucleotides: 6. Germline V gene lookup returns CDR1 MDHEN and CDR2 SYDVKM. The CDR3 has 15 amino acids.